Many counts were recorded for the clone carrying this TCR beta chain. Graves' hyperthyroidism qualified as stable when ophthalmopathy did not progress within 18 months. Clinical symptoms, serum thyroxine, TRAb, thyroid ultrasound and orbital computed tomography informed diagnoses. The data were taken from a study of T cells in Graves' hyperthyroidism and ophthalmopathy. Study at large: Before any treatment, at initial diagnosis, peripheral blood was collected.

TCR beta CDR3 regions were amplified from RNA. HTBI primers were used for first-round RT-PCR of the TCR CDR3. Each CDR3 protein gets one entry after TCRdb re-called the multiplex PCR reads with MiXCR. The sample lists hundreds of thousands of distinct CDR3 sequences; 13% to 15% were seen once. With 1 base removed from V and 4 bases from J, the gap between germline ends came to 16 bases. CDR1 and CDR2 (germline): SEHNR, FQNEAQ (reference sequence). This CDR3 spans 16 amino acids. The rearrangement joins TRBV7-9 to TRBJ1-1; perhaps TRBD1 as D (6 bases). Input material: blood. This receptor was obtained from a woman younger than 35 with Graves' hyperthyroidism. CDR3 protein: CASSLGLGPGVTEAFF. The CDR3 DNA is TGTGCCAGCAGCTTAGGATTGGGGCCAGGGGTCACTGAAGCTTTCTTT. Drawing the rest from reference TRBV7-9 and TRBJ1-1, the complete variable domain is DTGVSQNPRHKITKRGQNVTFRCDPISEHNRLYWYRQTLGQGPEFLTYFQNEAQLEKSRLLSDRFSAERPKGSFSTLEIQRTEQGDSAMYLCASSLGLGPGVTEAFFGQGTRLTVV.